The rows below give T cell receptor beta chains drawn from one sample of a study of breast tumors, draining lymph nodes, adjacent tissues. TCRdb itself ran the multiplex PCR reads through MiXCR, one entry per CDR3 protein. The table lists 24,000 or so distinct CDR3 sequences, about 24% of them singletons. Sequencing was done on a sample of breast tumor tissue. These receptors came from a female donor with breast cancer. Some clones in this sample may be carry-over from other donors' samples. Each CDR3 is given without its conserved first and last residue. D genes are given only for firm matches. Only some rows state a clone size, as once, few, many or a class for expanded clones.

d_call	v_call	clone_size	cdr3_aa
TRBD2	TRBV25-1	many	ASSGLAGVSEQF
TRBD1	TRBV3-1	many	ASSKGTGINEKLF
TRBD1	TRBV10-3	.	AISESVTGDLPQH
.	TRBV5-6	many	ASSPLGTTNEKLF
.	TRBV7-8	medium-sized	ASSLTYPPTNEKLF
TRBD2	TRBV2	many	ASSRSEGSGTHKPEETQY
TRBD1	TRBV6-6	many	ASSYSPRGHSYEQY
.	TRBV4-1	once	ASSLRATLNSPLH
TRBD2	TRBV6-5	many	ASSYSASGPLYNEQF
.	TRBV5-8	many	ASSYLRSGANVLT
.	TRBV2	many	ASSDGVIGETQY
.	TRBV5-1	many	ASSPHSDGYT
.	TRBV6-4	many	ASSRGGPPGNEQF
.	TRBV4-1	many	ASSRAGTELGNTIY
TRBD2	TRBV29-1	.	SVMPQTSGTYEQY
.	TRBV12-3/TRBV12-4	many	ASRPDGGGGEKLF
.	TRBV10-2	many	ASSVTNEQF
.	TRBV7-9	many	ASSLTGTSGELF
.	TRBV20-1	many	SARAEASTDTQH
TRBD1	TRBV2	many	ASSDSRDSLYNEQF
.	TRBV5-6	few	ASSFYRAFSGNAIY
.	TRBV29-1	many	SVLLAKNIQY
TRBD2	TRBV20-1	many	SARGLAGRSYNEQF
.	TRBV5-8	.	ASSLDRNGYYGYT
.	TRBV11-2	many	ASSLGPVGINEKLF
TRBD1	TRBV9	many	ASSPPVGGYTGELF
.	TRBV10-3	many	AISSASYEQY
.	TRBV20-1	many	SARGVRAREQF
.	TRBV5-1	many	ASSLGTDSYEQY
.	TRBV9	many	ASSVGIDTQY
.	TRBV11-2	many	ASSSGADLSTDTQY